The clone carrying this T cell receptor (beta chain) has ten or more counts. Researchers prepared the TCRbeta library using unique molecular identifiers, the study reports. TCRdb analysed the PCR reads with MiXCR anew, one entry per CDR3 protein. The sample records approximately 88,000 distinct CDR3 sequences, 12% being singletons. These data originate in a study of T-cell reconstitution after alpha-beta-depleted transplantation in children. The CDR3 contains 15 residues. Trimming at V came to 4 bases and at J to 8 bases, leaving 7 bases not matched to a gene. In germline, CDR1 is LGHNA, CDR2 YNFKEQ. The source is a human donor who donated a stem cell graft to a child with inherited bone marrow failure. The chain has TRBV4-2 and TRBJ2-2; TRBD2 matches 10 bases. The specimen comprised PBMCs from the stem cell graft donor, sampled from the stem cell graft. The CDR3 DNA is TGTGCCAGCAGCCGCAGGACTAGCGGAGGAGGGGAGCTGTTTTTT. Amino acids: CASSRRTSGGGELFF.